This T cell receptor beta chain was captured in a study of regulatory T cells in long-lasting Graves disease. General study findings and limits: The study found TRBV28, TRBJ1-2 and TRBJ2-5 favored in persistent disease. Persistent Graves' patients showed less TCR diversity than newly diagnosed ones.

This clonotype was picked up many times. Its antigen is not known. The J segment lost 6 bases and the V segment lost 4 bases, leaving 7 bases of the junction unmatched. Germline V CDR1 and CDR2: SQVTM, ANQGSEA. There are 13 residues in the CDR3. HTBI primers from iRepertoire and Arm-PCR of CDR3 regions yielded the TCR beta libraries. TCRdb reprocessed the multiplex PCR reads via MiXCR and lists one record per CDR3 protein. The sample holds 370,000 or so distinct CDR3 sequences, about a sixth seen once. Time point given: newly diagnosed GD, antithyroid drugs for less than 3 months. PBMC-extracted RNA yielded the TCR library. This sample also belongs to another study, concerning T cells in Graves' hyperthyroidism and ophthalmopathy. That report notes: Across 18 months, stable Graves' hyperthyroidism was marked by no progression to ophthalmopathy. Reasons for excluding patients were uncontrolled infection, other autoimmune disease, pregnancy or lactation.

The chain has TRBV29-1 and TRBJ1-1; 8 bases line up with TRBD1. Sequencing used peripheral blood mononuclear cells (PBMCs), obtained at new diagnosis, from a patient treated with antithyroid drugs. The TCR was taken from a woman aged 18 to 35 with Graves disease. CDR3 loop: CSVGRGRAPEAFF. CDR3 sequence (DNA): TGCAGCGTTGGCAGGGGGCGCGCACCTGAAGCTTTCTTT.